A selection of T cell receptor beta chains follows, all from one sample in a study of blood T cell repertoires in COVID-19. The data were produced by immunoSEQ multiplex PCR, yet TCRdb's version contains in-frame clones alone and is incomplete. Among under 300,000 clones listed, 86% were seen once. Sequences were obtained from peripheral blood. Receptors originate from a woman aged 25 to 45 with COVID-19, enrolled during active disease. Both conserved end residues are part of each CDR3. A D gene is named only where the DNA matches it firmly. Clone size is given for some rows only: seen once, a few or many times, or a class if the clone is expanded.

clone_size	d_call	v_call	j_call	cdr3_aa	cdr3_nt
-	-	TRBV6-2/TRBV6-3	TRBJ2-7	CASSQNVPRLVSYEQYF	TGTGCCAGCAGTCAAAACGTCCCTAGACTAGTTTCCTACGAGCAGTACTTC
-	-	TRBV28	TRBJ1-1	CASTRGGDTEAFF	TGTGCCAGCACTAGGGGTGGGGACACTGAAGCTTTCTTT
-	TRBD2	TRBV6-5	TRBJ2-2	CASKSGGAYGELFF	TGTGCCAGCAAAAGCGGGGGGGCCTACGGGGAGCTGTTTTTT
-	-	TRBV5-6	TRBJ2-7	CASSRGQQSHYEQYF	TGTGCCAGCAGCCGAGGACAGCAATCGCACTACGAGCAGTACTTC
once	-	TRBV3-1/TRBV3-2	TRBJ2-6	CASSPSFPRAGANVLTF	TGTGCCAGCAGCCCATCGTTCCCCAGGGCTGGGGCCAACGTCCTGACTTTC
-	-	TRBV5-8	TRBJ2-1	CASSFGGSYNEQFF	TGTGCCAGCAGCTTTGGAGGCTCCTACAATGAGCAGTTCTTC
few	-	TRBV27	TRBJ2-3	CASRRQGYTQYF	TGTGCCAGCAGGCGTCAGGGATATACGCAGTATTTT
-	TRBD1	TRBV28	TRBJ1-1	CASSLFDRGAFF	TGTGCCAGCAGTTTATTTGACAGGGGAGCTTTCTTT
-	-	TRBV5-5	TRBJ2-1	CASSFDTKDYNEQFF	TGTGCCAGCAGCTTTGACACGAAGGACTACAATGAGCAGTTCTTC
-	-	TRBV23-1	TRBJ2-7	CASSQRLPPWCEQYF	TGCGCCAGCAGTCAACGACTACCCCCGTGGTGCGAGCAGTACTTC
-	TRBD1	TRBV7-9	TRBJ1-3	CASSFAVFGQGKNRNTIYF	TGTGCCAGCAGCTTTGCCGTGTTCGGACAGGGGAAAAATAGAAACACCATATATTTT
-	TRBD1	TRBV3-1/TRBV3-2	TRBJ2-2	CASSQGDREAGELFF	TGTGCCAGCAGCCAAGGGGACAGGGAGGCCGGGGAGCTGTTTTTT
-	TRBD1	TRBV20-1	TRBJ2-1	CSASSRDRGHYNEQFF	TGCAGTGCTAGTTCCCGGGACAGGGGGCATTACAATGAGCAGTTCTTC
-	-	TRBV19	TRBJ1-3	CASSIWGTYSGNTIYF	TGTGCCAGTAGTATATGGGGCACTTACTCTGGAAACACCATATATTTT
-	-	TRBV6-8	TRBJ1-6	CASSAQGLVGPLHF	TGTGCCAGCAGCGCACAGGGTCTTGTAGGTCCCCTCCACTTT